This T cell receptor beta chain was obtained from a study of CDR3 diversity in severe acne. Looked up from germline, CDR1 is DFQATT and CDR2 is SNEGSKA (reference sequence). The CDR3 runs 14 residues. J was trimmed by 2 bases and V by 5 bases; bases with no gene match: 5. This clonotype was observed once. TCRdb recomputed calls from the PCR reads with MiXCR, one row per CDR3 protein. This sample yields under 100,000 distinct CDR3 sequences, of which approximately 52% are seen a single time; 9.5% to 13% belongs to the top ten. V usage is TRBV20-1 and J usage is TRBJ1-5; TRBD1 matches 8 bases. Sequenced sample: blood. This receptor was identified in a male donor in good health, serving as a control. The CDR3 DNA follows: TGCAGTGCTGTGACAGGGGACGGCAATCAGCCCCAGCATTTT. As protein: CSAVTGDGNQPQHF.